This T cell receptor beta chain was sequenced during a study of blood T cell repertoires in COVID-19. On the study more broadly: Samples of COVID-19 (acute and convalescent) were obtained from the United States, Italy and Spain. Nucleic acid was either cDNA or gDNA, and it came from T cells, B-cell-depleted T cells, or PBMCs.

This CDR3 contains 17 residues. Per the germline V gene, CDR1 is LGHDT and CDR2 is YNNKEL (reference sequence). The V and J ends lost 1 base and 3 bases respectively, with 16 bases between them. In the authors' workflow: From reference gene primer amplification, estimates of nucleated cell counts were derived. Method: immunoSEQ multiplex PCR; TCRdb's copy keeps in-frame clones and lacks some. V, J and clone size are those of that table, while D and trimming were read from the DNA. The table records some 140,000 clones, about three quarters of them present only once. The sample comprised peripheral blood. The sequence was obtained from a man older than 75 with acute or convalescent COVID-19. The rearrangement links TRBV3-1 (or the pseudogene TRBV3-2) to TRBJ1-5; TRBD1 is a possible D gene (6 bases). This CDR3 is CASSQGGGPGNNQPQHF. CDR3 DNA sequence: TGTGCCAGCAGCCAAGGAGGGGGTCCCGGTAACAATCAGCCCCAGCATTTT.